This entry lists 2 T cell receptor beta chains sequenced from one sample in a study of CD8+ T cells in alopecia areata. Following extraction, RNA underwent reverse transcription to cDNA, which served as the sequencing template. TCRdb keeps only in-frame clones here, not all; method: immunoSEQ multiplex PCR. Among about 4,200 clones listed, about 64% were seen once. The sequencing sample was made of skin. Source of these receptors: a human donor in good health.

In its sample, this clone was seen once. The gene calls are TRBV2 and TRBJ2-7; 7 bases are shared with TRBD1. Germline CDR1 SNHLY, CDR2 FYNNEI. The CDR3 covers 13 residues. The V gene end was trimmed by 6 bases and the J gene end by 0 bases; junction bases not matched to a gene: 2. The CDR3 region has the DNA TGTGCCAGCAGACAGGGGCCCTCCTACGAGCAGTACTTC. This gives the protein CASRQGPSYEQYF.

The chain joins TRBV28 to TRBJ2-7; D remains unclear. V was shortened by 2 bases and J by 7 bases, with 15 bases between the two germline ends. Germline CDR1 and CDR2: MDHEN and SYDVKM. The CDR3 runs 14 residues. CDR3 in amino acids: CASSLGAQGWEQYF. The CDR3 coding sequence is TGTGCCAGCAGTTTAGGAGCCCAAGGATGGGAGCAGTACTTC.